What follows are 22 T cell receptor beta chains derived from one specimen sequenced in a study of blood T cell repertoires in COVID-19. Sequenced by immunoSEQ multiplex PCR; TCRdb stores in-frame clones only, minus some. The sample holds some 96,000 clones, roughly 90% seen once. Sequenced input: peripheral blood. Receptors originate from a man aged 45-60 years with active COVID-19.

The genes are TRBV5-1 and TRBJ2-1; TRBD2 agrees at 8 bases. Germline loops: CDR1 SGHRS, CDR2 YFSETQ. This CDR3 has 19 amino acids. V shed 0 bases and J 12 bases; nucleotides not matched to a gene: 23. The CDR3 sequence: CASSLGISGSRGGMVTQFF. CDR3 in DNA: TGCGCCAGCAGCTTGGGGATCAGCGGGAGTCGGGGTGGGATGGTGACGCAGTTCTTC.

The count of this clone is one. The V and J genes are TRBV11-2 and TRBJ2-2; D perhaps matches TRBD1 (6 bases). The CDR3 runs 15 residues. CDR1 is SGHAT and CDR2 is FQNNGV in the germline V gene. Trimming took 5 bases from V and 4 from J, leaving 14 bases between them. Written as DNA, the CDR3 is TGTGCCAGCAGCCCCCAGCAGGGGAGCACCGGGGAGCTGTTTTTT. Residues: CASSPQQGSTGELFF.

The gene calls are TRBV19 and TRBJ1-1; 7 bases are shared with TRBD1. CDR1 and CDR2 from the germline V gene are LNHDA and SQIVND (reference sequence). There are 13 residues in the CDR3. V was clipped by 4 bases and J by 3 bases; unmatched bases: 2. In DNA form, the CDR3 reads TGTGCCAGTAGTAGGACAGGTGACACTGAAGCTTTCTTT. Protein sequence: CASSRTGDTEAFF. The whole variable domain, remainder taken from reference TRBV19 and TRBJ1-1, is DGGITQSPKYLFRKEGQNVTLSCEQNLNHDAMYWYRQDPGQGLRLIYYSQIVNDFQKGDIAEGYSVSREKKESFPLTVTSAQKNPTAFYLCASSRTGDTEAFFGQGTRLTVV.

This clone was seen just once. This chain links TRBV18 with TRBJ2-7; D possibly corresponds to TRBD1 (6 bases). The CDR3 covers 15 residues. Germline CDR1 and CDR2: KGHSH and LQKENI. V lost 2 bases to trimming and J lost 5 bases, with 16 bases between them. Written as DNA, the CDR3 is TGTGCCAGCTCACCAATTAAGCAGCAGGGGAACGAGCAGTACTTC. It yields the protein CASSPIKQQGNEQYF.

This clone came up once. The V and J genes are TRBV11-2 and TRBJ2-7, with 7 bases identical to TRBD1. The length of the CDR3 is 18 residues. V was clipped by 5 bases and J by 1 base; unmatched bases: 17. Germline loops: CDR1 SGHAT, CDR2 FQNNGV. CDR3 nucleotides: TGTGCCAGCAGCCCCAGGACAGGCCGAATAAAGAATTCCTACGAGCAGTACTTC. Translated, it gives CASSPRTGRIKNSYEQYF. The full variable domain, in which reference TRBV11-2 and TRBJ2-7 provide the parts outside the CDR3, is EAGVAQSPRYKIIEKRQSVAFWCNPISGHATLYWYQQILGQGPKLLIQFQNNGVVDDSQLPKDRFSAERLKGVDSTLKIQPAKLEDSAVYLCASSPRTGRIKNSYEQYFGPGTRLTVT.

The chain joins TRBV7-9 to TRBJ2-5; 14 nucleotides match TRBD2. J was trimmed by 5 bases and V by 4 bases; bases with no gene match: 15. CDR3 length: 19 amino acids. Germline loops: CDR1 SEHNR, CDR2 FQNEAQ (reference sequence). The CDR3 DNA reads as TGTGCCAGCAGCTCCCCATTCGTGGGACTAGCGGGAGTAAGGGAGACCCAGTACTTC. It specifies CASSSPFVGLAGVRETQYF.

J is TRBJ2-3 and V is TRBV19, with D possibly TRBD2 on 5 matching bases. In germline, CDR1 is LNHDA, CDR2 SQIVND (reference sequence). Trimming stripped 9 bases from V and 2 bases from J, with 15 bases between. The CDR3 consists of 14 residues. The CDR3: CASQSNGNTDTQYF. Here the CDR3 DNA reads TGTGCCAGCCAGTCGAACGGGAACACAGATACGCAGTATTTT. The full variable domain, its missing parts supplied by reference TRBV19 and TRBJ2-3, is DGGITQSPKYLFRKEGQNVTLSCEQNLNHDAMYWYRQDPGQGLRLIYYSQIVNDFQKGDIAEGYSVSREKKESFPLTVTSAQKNPTAFYLCASQSNGNTDTQYFGPGTRLTVL.

This clone is a singleton in its sample. The CDR3 bases are TGTGCCAGCTCGCCCGGGGGACAGGGCAACTATGGCTACACCTTC. It encodes CASSPGGQGNYGYTF. The chain carries TRBV18 and TRBJ1-2; 9 positions agree with TRBD1. Per the germline V gene, CDR1 is KGHSH and CDR2 is LQKENI. Trimming at V came to 6 bases and at J to 2 bases, leaving 7 bases not matched to a gene. The CDR3 loop spans 15 amino acids.

The chain carries TRBV6-1 and TRBJ2-1, with a weak D call TRBD1 (5 bases). The CDR3 contains 17 residues. Trimming pared 0 bases from V and 4 bases from J, leaving 16 bases between. In germline, CDR1 is MNHNS, CDR2 SASEGT. The CDR3 protein is CASSEARFATDYNEQFF. In nucleotides, the CDR3 is TGTGCCAGCAGTGAAGCGCGTTTCGCGACAGATTACAATGAGCAGTTCTTC.

This sequence joins TRBV5-1 and TRBJ2-1, with a possible D match to TRBD2 (6 bases). Germline V lookup: CDR1 SGHRS, CDR2 YFSETQ. CDR3 length: 16 residues. V lost 4 bases and J 0 bases, leaving 14 bases between the germline ends. In nucleotides, the CDR3 is TGCGCCAGCAGCACTGGGACTGCCAGCTCCTACAATGAGCAGTTCTTC. As protein: CASSTGTASSYNEQFF.

Only a few counts were recorded for this clone. The chain combines TRBV5-1 with TRBJ1-5; D ambiguous. Trimming shortened V by 0 bases and J by 7 bases, and 11 bases separated the two germline ends. Germline CDR1 reads SGHRS; CDR2 reads YFSETQ. The CDR3 is 14 amino acids. The CDR3 protein is CASSLALGAQPQHF. In DNA form, the CDR3 reads TGCGCCAGCAGCTTGGCCTTAGGAGCCCAGCCCCAGCATTTT.

The chain is built from TRBV2 and TRBJ2-7; 7 nucleotides line up with TRBD1. The V gene's germline CDR1 is SNHLY and CDR2 FYNNEI. V dropped 2 bases and J dropped 3; count of bases not matched to a gene: 4. This CDR3 spans 14 amino acids. CDR3 nucleotide sequence: TGTGCCAGCAGTGAATGGGGACAGAGCTACGAGCAGTACGTC. Translation: CASSEWGQSYEQYV.

The J gene is TRBJ2-5, the V gene TRBV3-1 (or the pseudogene TRBV3-2); D may be TRBD2 (6 bases). The V gene's germline CDR1 is LGHDT and CDR2 YNNKEL (reference sequence). This CDR3 has 15 residues. Trimming left V 6 bases short and J 7 bases short, with 21 bases between. CDR3 amino acids: CASRPSGGPRGTQYF. CDR3 bases: TGTGCCAGCAGACCTTCCGGGGGACCCCGAGGGACCCAGTACTTC.

V and J are TRBV29-1 and TRBJ2-7, with a possible D match to TRBD2 (6 bases). V lost 4 bases, J lost 7 bases, and 20 bases lay in between. CDR1 is SQVTM and CDR2 is ANQGSEA in the germline V gene. The CDR3 spans 14 residues. CDR3 sequence: CSVGRGLRSREQYF. The CDR3 DNA follows: TGCAGCGTTGGACGGGGGTTACGGTCACGGGAGCAGTACTTC.

The chain is built from TRBV9 and TRBJ2-1, with 8 bases that match TRBD1. The V gene's germline CDR1 is SGDLS and CDR2 YYNGEE. CDR3 length equals 14 residues. The V segment lost 4 bases and the J segment 4 bases; nucleotides outside the gene matches: 4. The CDR3 DNA is TGTGCCAGCAGCACCCGGGACAGGTACAATGAGCAGTTCTTC. It is translated as CASSTRDRYNEQFF.

The rearrangement links TRBV28 to TRBJ2-3, with unresolved D. This CDR3 has 12 amino acids. V was trimmed by 5 bases and J by 6 bases, leaving 9 bases between them. Germline CDR1 MDHEN, CDR2 SYDVKM. This CDR3 reads CASSTLADTQYF. The CDR3 DNA reads as TGTGCCAGCAGTACCCTTGCGGATACGCAGTATTTT.

V usage is TRBV5-4 and J usage is TRBJ1-2; TRBD1 might be the D (5 bases). Trimming removed 10 bases at V and 7 bases at J, with 23 bases between. Germline CDR1 and CDR2: SGHNT and YYREEE (reference sequence). The CDR3 is 14 amino acids. The CDR3 region is CAGAEDPSRGGYTF. The CDR3 nucleotides read TGTGCCGGGGCAGAGGACCCATCTCGTGGTGGCTACACCTTC.

This clone appeared once. The chain combines TRBV3-1 (or the pseudogene TRBV3-2) with TRBJ2-1; TRBD2 matches at 7 bases. Germline V gene data show CDR1 as LGHDT and CDR2 as YNNKEL (reference sequence). CDR3 length equals 16 residues. With V trimmed by 3 bases and J by 3 bases, 8 bases remained unmatched. CDR3 residues: CASSHPPGLLYNEQFF. DNA of the CDR3: TGTGCCAGCAGCCACCCCCCGGGACTACTCTACAATGAGCAGTTCTTC.

In its sample, this clone was seen a few times. The chain has TRBV6-1 and TRBJ1-5; D gene unclear. Germline V gives CDR1 MNHNS, CDR2 SASEGT. There are 12 residues in the CDR3. Trimming took 2 bases from V and 5 from J, leaving 4 bases between them. The CDR3 bases are TGTGCCAGCAGTGAAAACTATCAGCCCCAGCATTTT. Translation: CASSENYQPQHF.

The rearrangement links TRBV18 to TRBJ1-1, with TRBD1 matching over 9 bases. Losses at the gene ends were 3 bases for V and 3 bases for J; bases not matched to a gene: 11. Germline CDR1 reads KGHSH; CDR2 reads LQKENI. This CDR3 contains 17 residues. The CDR3 here is CASSPPTGGGLDTEAFF. The CDR3 bases are TGTGCCAGCTCACCGCCGACAGGGGGTGGTTTGGACACTGAAGCTTTCTTT.

This clone was detected only once. CDR3 loop: CASSPVGGVLNEQFF. The DNA of the CDR3 is TGTGCCAGCAGCCCAGTCGGGGGAGTTTTGAATGAGCAGTTCTTC. The chain joins TRBV7-6 to TRBJ2-1, with D possibly matching TRBD2 (6 bases). The CDR3 has 15 amino acids. Trimming pared 5 bases from V and 7 bases from J, leaving 18 bases between. In germline, CDR1 is SGHVS, CDR2 FNYEAQ.

The rearrangement uses TRBV18 and TRBJ1-4; 9 bases match TRBD1. The CDR3 spans 14 residues. V gave up 1 base and J gave up 6 bases; unmatched junction bases: 0. CDR1 and CDR2 from the germline V gene are KGHSH and LQKENI. CDR3 in amino acids: CASSPRTGDEKLFF. The DNA of the CDR3 is TGTGCCAGCTCACCACGGACAGGGGATGAAAAACTGTTTTTT.